This T cell receptor beta chain appears in the sequencing data of a study of chemoradiotherapy in HPV16-positive cancers. Study-level information: A couple of HPV16-positive patients' cells yielded candidate HPV-specific clones and common motifs.

Assay: immunoSEQ multiplex PCR; the TCRdb copy retains only in-frame clones and omits some. The sample shows around 6,600 clones, roughly 80% of them seen only once. The CDR3 sequence is 15 residues long. In germline, CDR1 is LNHDA, CDR2 SQIVND (reference sequence). With V trimmed by 3 bases and J by 2 bases, 4 bases remained unmatched. Sequencing was performed on tumor tissue, taken from a patient who underwent chemoradiotherapy. J is TRBJ2-3 and V is TRBV19, with 8 bases fitting TRBD2. The clonotype comes from a human donor with HPV-associated anogenital cancer. CDR3 bases: TGTGCCAGTAGTATGGCGGGGGGCTTCACAGATACGCAGTATTTT. Translation gives CASSMAGGFTDTQYF.